One sample yielded the 27 T cell receptor beta chains listed below, sequenced in a study of PD-L1 blockade in urothelial cancer (dated by TCRdb to about 2017). Libraries were constructed by the immunoSEQ multiplex PCR assay. The table was pulled from immuneACCESS by TCRdb, which kept in-frame rearrangements only. Such tables lose some clones; where checked, under half of the loss comes from unresolved V genes, and the rest has no known cause. The sample contains roughly 30,000 clones, around 87% of them found a single time. Of the sample, less than 2% is held by the ten largest clones. Sequencing was performed on PBMCs, taken around atezolizumab (anti-PD-L1) treatment. These receptors all stem from a man in his forties or fifties with urothelial cancer.

There are a few counts of this clone. This chain joins TRBV29-1 and TRBJ2-7; 10 nucleotides agree with TRBD1. This CDR3 region has 13 residues. CDR1 and CDR2 (germline): SQVTM, ANQGSEA. The V and J ends lost 7 bases and 7 bases, in that order; junction bases with no gene match: 10. The CDR3 DNA sequence: TGCAGCGCTCCCGGACAGGGGGTTGGTGAGCAGTACTTC. Protein: CSAPGQGVGEQYF.

The chain uses TRBV14 and TRBJ1-2; D is perhaps TRBD1 (6 bases). The CDR3 extends over 15 amino acids. Germline-derived CDR1 and CDR2 are SGHDN and FVKESK. V was shortened by 4 bases and J by 2 bases, with 14 bases between the two germline ends. CDR3 DNA: TGTGCCAGCAGCCTACAGGGAATAGTAAACTATGGCTACACCTTC. Residues: CASSLQGIVNYGYTF.

The chain is built from TRBV7-9 and TRBJ2-3, with D perhaps matching TRBD2 (6 bases). Germline CDR1 reads SEHNR; CDR2 reads FQNEAQ (reference sequence). Trimming left V 8 bases short and J 2 bases short, with 17 bases between. The CDR3 extends over 15 amino acids. CDR3 loop: CASRGVGFHTDTQYF. CDR3 sequence (DNA): TGTGCCAGCCGCGGGGTGGGATTCCACACAGATACGCAGTATTTT.

The gene calls are TRBV2 and TRBJ2-5; 10 nucleotides line up with TRBD2. Trimming at V came to 6 bases and at J to 7 bases, leaving 11 bases not matched to a gene. Per germline, CDR1 SNHLY and CDR2 FYNNEI. This CDR3 has 15 residues. As DNA, the CDR3 is TGTGCCAGCAGGGCCCTGAGAAGCGGGGGGGGGACCCAGTACTTC. This codes for CASRALRSGGGTQYF.

The chain recombines TRBV25-1 with TRBJ1-2; 8 nucleotides agree with TRBD1. The V and J ends lost 6 bases and 7 bases, in that order; junction bases with no gene match: 13. Germline V gene sequence: CDR1 MGHDK, CDR2 SYGVNS. The CDR3 has 15 amino acids. The CDR3 DNA follows: TGTGCCAGCAGCACGCTCGACAGGGGTGGCGGTGGCTACACCTTC. It is translated as CASSTLDRGGGGYTF.

V and J are TRBV29-1 and TRBJ2-3; TRBD2 aligns across 7 bases. Germline trimming cut 3 bases from V and 1 base from J; bases unmatched to any gene: 4. The length of the CDR3 is 14 residues. CDR1 and CDR2 (germline): SQVTM, ANQGSEA. CDR3 amino acids: CSVDRGRGTDTQYF. CDR3 sequence (DNA): TGCAGCGTTGACCGCGGGAGAGGCACAGATACGCAGTATTTT.

This chain uses TRBV18 with TRBJ1-2; D possibly corresponds to TRBD1 (5 bases). Germline V gene sequence: CDR1 KGHSH, CDR2 LQKENI. CDR3 length: 17 residues. Trimming took off 1 base at V and 2 bases at J, with 17 bases between the two ends. The CDR3 loop is CASSPLGRAPINYGYTF. For the CDR3, the DNA is TGTGCCAGCTCACCACTTGGCAGGGCACCTATAAACTATGGCTACACCTTC. Combining the CDR3 with reference TRBV18 and TRBJ1-2 gives the whole variable domain NAGVMQNPRHLVRRRGQEARLRCSPMKGHSHVYWYRQLPEEGLKFMVYLQKENIIDESGMPKERFSAEFPKEGPSILRIQQVVRGDSAAYFCASSPLGRAPINYGYTFGSGTRLTVV.

This sequence joins TRBV5-1 and TRBJ2-3; 14 bases line up with TRBD2. The germline V gene encodes CDR1 SGHRS and CDR2 YFSETQ. The CDR3 has 18 amino acids. J gave up 0 bases and V 4 bases, and 7 bases lay outside the gene matches. CDR3 bases: TGCGCCAGCAGCCCCGGGACTAGCGGGGGAGTTAGCACAGATACGCAGTATTTT. It translates to CASSPGTSGGVSTDTQYF.

The chain joins TRBV6-1 to TRBJ2-6, with 7 nucleotides matching TRBD2. Losses at the gene ends were 8 bases for V and 5 bases for J; bases not matched to a gene: 6. The CDR3 runs 14 residues. Per germline, CDR1 MNHNS and CDR2 SASEGT. CDR3 residues: CASERGNWANVLTF. The CDR3 nucleotides are TGTGCCAGCGAGCGGGGTAACTGGGCCAACGTCCTGACTTTC.

For the CDR3, the DNA is TGCGCCAGCAGCTTGGTGACCGGGCGGGTGAACACTGAAGCTTTCTTT. Protein product: CASSLVTGRVNTEAFF. The chain recombines TRBV5-1 with TRBJ1-1; D is undetermined. Germline V lookup: CDR1 SGHRS, CDR2 YFSETQ. The V end lost 0 bases, the J end lost 0 bases, and 12 bases lay between the germline ends. The CDR3 sequence is 16 residues long.

The J gene is TRBJ2-7, the V gene TRBV13; 13 nucleotides agree with TRBD2. The CDR3 has 17 residues. The germline V gene has CDR1 PRHDT and CDR2 FYEKMQ (reference sequence). J lost 1 base, V lost 0 bases, and 3 bases had no gene match. The chain's CDR3 is CASSLGTSGRHSYEQYF. The CDR3 DNA reads TGTGCCAGCAGCTTAGGGACTAGCGGGAGGCATTCCTACGAGCAGTACTTC.

The V and J genes are TRBV21-1 and TRBJ2-7; the table names TRBD1, a call not compared with the DNA. TRBV21-1 is shown as a pseudogene. CDR3 length: 15 residues. The CDR3 region is CASSFVTGGMDEQYF. The CDR3 coding sequence is TGTGCCAGCAGCTTTGTGACAGGGGGCATGGACGAGCAGTACTTC.

This chain links TRBV7-2 with TRBJ2-5, with TRBD2 as a possible D gene (6 bases). Trimming removed 6 bases from V and 4 bases from J, with 21 bases in between. The CDR3 is made up of 16 amino acids. CDR1 and CDR2 (germline): SGHTA, FQGNSA. The CDR3: CASSVRSLGGPETQYF. CDR3 coding DNA: TGTGCCAGCAGTGTTCGTAGTCTAGGAGGGCCAGAGACCCAGTACTTC.

This clone appeared once. This chain joins TRBV15 and TRBJ1-2; 9 nucleotides match TRBD1. Germline CDR1 and CDR2: LNHNV and YYDKDF (reference sequence). Unmatched junction bases numbered 5, after V lost 2 bases and J lost 4 bases. This CDR3 has 15 residues. CDR3 bases: TGTGCCACCAGCAGACGGACAGGGGCGTTCTATGGCTACACCTTC. Its translation is CATSRRTGAFYGYTF.

The gene calls are TRBV27 and TRBJ2-3, with 8 nucleotides matching TRBD2. Germline-derived CDR1 and CDR2 are MNHEY and SMNVEV (reference sequence). Germline trimming cut 5 bases from V and 4 bases from J; bases unmatched to any gene: 17. The CDR3 is made up of 18 amino acids. This CDR3 is CASSPLVRAGDGADTQYF. CDR3 in DNA: TGTGCCAGCAGTCCCCTCGTAAGAGCGGGAGATGGGGCAGATACGCAGTATTTT.

The V call is TRBV7-2, the J call TRBJ2-2, with 10 nucleotides matching TRBD1. The V and J ends lost 5 bases and 0 bases, in that order; junction bases with no gene match: 9. Germline assignment: CDR1 SGHTA and CDR2 FQGNSA. CDR3 length equals 18 residues. CDR3 sequence (DNA): TGTGCCAGCAGCAAGGGCCGGGACAGGGGTCCGAACACCGGGGAGCTGTTTTTT. It is translated as CASSKGRDRGPNTGELFF.

This chain joins TRBV11-3 and TRBJ2-7, with 7 bases identical to TRBD2. There are 15 residues in the CDR3. The trim removed 1 base at V and 0 bases at J, leaving 3 bases unmatched. Germline assignment: CDR1 SGHNT and CDR2 YENEEA. CDR3 residues: CASSLGAGPSYEQYF. Here the CDR3 DNA reads TGTGCCAGCAGCTTAGGAGCGGGGCCCTCCTACGAGCAGTACTTC.

The rearrangement links TRBV20-1 to TRBJ2-3; D gene uncertain. Germline assignment: CDR1 DFQATT and CDR2 SNEGSKA (reference sequence). The ends were cut back, 5 bases at V and 6 bases at J, with 9 bases in the middle. The CDR3 sequence is 11 residues long. The CDR3 is CSAGFGDTQYF. In nucleotides, the CDR3 is TGCAGTGCTGGCTTCGGGGATACGCAGTATTTT.

CDR3 amino acids: CASSKEPAVAGGCCEQYF. DNA of the CDR3: TGTGCCAGCAGCAAAGAGCCGGCGGTAGCGGGAGGGTGCTGCGAGCAGTACTTC. The J gene is TRBJ2-7, the V gene TRBV21-1; the DNA was not used to check the table's D call, TRBD2. TRBV21-1 is deemed a pseudogene. The length of the CDR3 is 18 residues.

The genes are TRBV27 and TRBJ2-3, with TRBD2 matching over 10 bases. The CDR3 is made up of 16 amino acids. Trimming removed 6 bases from V and 3 bases from J; junction bases left unmatched: 9. The germline V gene has CDR1 MNHEY and CDR2 SMNVEV (reference sequence). This CDR3 reads CASSPPGLARTDTQYF. CDR3 nucleotides: TGTGCCAGCAGCCCGCCGGGACTAGCGAGGACAGATACGCAGTATTTT.

The rearrangement joins TRBV9 to TRBJ2-2; maybe TRBD2 (6 bases). This CDR3 spans 15 amino acids. CDR1 SGDLS and CDR2 YYNGEE come from the germline V gene. V shed 4 bases and J shed 1 base, with 11 bases lying between them. CDR3 sequence (DNA): TGTGCCAGCAGCCCACGGGACTGGAACACCGGGGAGCTGTTTTTT. Encoded protein: CASSPRDWNTGELFF.

The chain recombines TRBV7-2 with TRBJ2-3; 7 bases fit TRBD2. Germline CDR1 is SGHTA and CDR2 is FQGNSA. This CDR3 region has 15 residues. Trimming at V came to 1 base and at J to 3 bases, leaving 4 bases not matched to a gene. As DNA, the CDR3 is TGTGCCAGCAGCTTAGGGGGTAGCGGGACAGATACGCAGTATTTT. Translating gives CASSLGGSGTDTQYF.

The chain couples TRBV7-9 to TRBJ1-5; D not resolved. This CDR3 region has 12 residues. Trimming left V 5 bases short and J 4 bases short, with 6 bases between. Germline lookup yields CDR1 SEHNR and CDR2 FQNEAQ (reference sequence). CDR3 nucleotide sequence: TGTGCCAGCAGCCCCGGTAATCAGCCCCAGCATTTT. Translation gives CASSPGNQPQHF. The full variable domain, completed using reference TRBV7-9 and TRBJ1-5, is DTGVSQNPRHKITKRGQNVTFRCDPISEHNRLYWYRQTLGQGPEFLTYFQNEAQLEKSRLLSDRFSAERPKGSFSTLEIQRTEQGDSAMYLCASSPGNQPQHFGDGTRLSIL.

This clone was observed once. CDR3 in DNA: TGTGCCAGCAGCTTAGAGCCGGGGACAAAAGAGCAGTACTTC. It encodes CASSLEPGTKEQYF. The chain couples TRBV7-2 to TRBJ2-7; a possible D gene is TRBD1 (6 bases). V lost 1 base and J 7 bases, leaving 14 bases between the germline ends. Looked up from germline, CDR1 is SGHTA and CDR2 is FQGNSA. This CDR3 is 14 amino acids long. Complete variable domain (other parts from reference TRBV7-2 and TRBJ2-7): GAGVSQSPSNKVTEKGKDVELRCDPISGHTALYWYRQSLGQGLEFLIYFQGNSAPDKSGLPSDRFSAERTGGSVSTLTIQRTQQEDSAVYLCASSLEPGTKEQYFGPGTRLTVT.

The CDR3, as DNA: TGTGCCACCAGCAGATCGGGACAGGGAGGAACCTCAACCCCCTACGAGCAGTACTTC. Its translation: CATSRSGQGGTSTPYEQYF. The J gene is TRBJ2-7, the V gene TRBV15; 9 bases are a match to TRBD1. Germline loops: CDR1 LNHNV, CDR2 YYDKDF (reference sequence). Trimming removed 2 bases from V and 2 bases from J; junction bases left unmatched: 16. The CDR3 loop spans 19 amino acids.

This rearrangement joins TRBV27 to TRBJ1-2, with 10 bases lining up with TRBD1. Germline loops: CDR1 MNHEY, CDR2 SMNVEV (reference sequence). The CDR3 covers 15 residues. With V trimmed by 4 bases and J by 8 bases, 10 bases remained unmatched. The CDR3 DNA reads as TGTGCCAGCAGTTCCCGACAGGGGGCCATGGGAGGCTACACCTTC. The encoded protein is CASSSRQGAMGGYTF.

This chain connects TRBV11-2 to TRBJ2-5, with 10 bases that match TRBD1. V was pared by 3 bases and J by 1 base, with 8 bases of the junction left unmatched. The length of the CDR3 is 17 residues. Per the germline V gene, CDR1 is SGHAT and CDR2 is FQNNGV. CDR3 in amino acids: CASSLSRDRGFQETQYF. The CDR3 bases are TGTGCCAGCAGCTTGTCCCGGGACAGGGGTTTCCAAGAGACCCAGTACTTC.